The TCR beta chain under discussion was sequenced for a study of control samples from healthy donors and cancer patients. Produced via immunoSEQ multiplex PCR; TCRdb's table is partial and in-frame only. The table has 400,000 to 500,000 clones, around 90% seen once; the top ten hold more than 6%. V lost 2 bases and J 2 bases, leaving 10 bases between the germline ends. The CDR3 is 14 residues long. Germline assignment: CDR1 GTSNPN and CDR2 SVGIG (reference sequence). This clone was seen a handful of times. The TCR comes from a man aged 40-55 years with head and neck cancer. The chain is built from TRBV30 and TRBJ1-5; D gene ambiguous. The source material was PBMCs. The CDR3: CAWSLGQGNQPQHF. Written as DNA, the CDR3 is TGTGCCTGGAGTCTCGGCCAGGGCAATCAGCCCCAGCATTTT.